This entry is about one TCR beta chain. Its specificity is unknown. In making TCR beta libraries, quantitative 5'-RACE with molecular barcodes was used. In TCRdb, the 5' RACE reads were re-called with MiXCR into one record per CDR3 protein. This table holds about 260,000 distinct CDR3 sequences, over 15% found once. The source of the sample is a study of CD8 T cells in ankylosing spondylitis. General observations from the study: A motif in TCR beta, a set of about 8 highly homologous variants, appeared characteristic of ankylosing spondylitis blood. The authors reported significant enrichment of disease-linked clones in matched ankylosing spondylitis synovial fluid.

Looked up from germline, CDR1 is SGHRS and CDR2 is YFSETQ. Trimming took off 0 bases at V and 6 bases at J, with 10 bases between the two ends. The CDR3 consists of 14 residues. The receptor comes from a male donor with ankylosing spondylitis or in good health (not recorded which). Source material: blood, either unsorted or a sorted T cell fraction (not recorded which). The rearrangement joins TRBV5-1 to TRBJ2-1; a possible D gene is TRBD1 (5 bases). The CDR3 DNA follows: TGCGCCAGCAGCTTGGCACAGGAATCCAATGAGCAGTTCTTC. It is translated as CASSLAQESNEQFF. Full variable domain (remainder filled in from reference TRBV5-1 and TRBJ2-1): KAGVTQTPRYLIKTRGQQVTLSCSPISGHRSVSWYQQTPGQGLQFLFEYFSETQRNKGNFPGRFSGRQFSNSRSEMNVSTLELGDSALYLCASSLAQESNEQFFGPGTRLTVL.